These 14 T cell receptor beta chains share one sample of origin, sequenced in a study of OX40 agonist ivuxolimab in advanced cancers. TCRdb keeps only in-frame clones here, not all; method: immunoSEQ multiplex PCR. This sample yields about 120,000 clones, of which roughly 95% are seen a single time; less than 0.2% belongs to the top ten. Sequenced here: CD4+ or CD8+ T cells sorted from blood, sampled in a trial of the OX40 agonist ivuxolimab. These receptors came from an adult with an advanced solid tumor such as melanoma, head and neck, liver or kidney cancer.

The rearrangement joins TRBV27 to TRBJ2-1, with 9 bases aligning to TRBD2. Germline V gene lookup returns CDR1 MNHEY and CDR2 SMNVEV (reference sequence). The CDR3 totals 16 residues. J lost 2 bases, V lost 4 bases, and 6 bases had no gene match. The CDR3 sequence: CASSSRLAATYNEQFF. The CDR3 DNA follows: TGTGCCAGCAGTTCTAGACTAGCGGCCACCTACAATGAGCAGTTCTTC.

A few counts support this clone. The V gene is TRBV4-3, the J gene TRBJ1-2, with D possibly TRBD1 on 6 matching bases. Trimming cost V 1 base and J 2 bases, with 11 bases left between them. Germline CDR1 LGHNA, CDR2 YSLEER. The CDR3 contains 15 residues. CDR3 sequence reads: CASSQGTANNYGYTF. The CDR3 DNA is TGCGCCAGCAGCCAAGGGACAGCTAACAACTATGGCTACACCTTC.

This clone was detected only once. The V and J genes are TRBV19 and TRBJ1-5, with 9 bases identical to TRBD1. The germline V gene has CDR1 LNHDA and CDR2 SQIVND (reference sequence). V lost 7 bases and J lost 6; bases outside the gene matches: 7. The CDR3 consists of 14 residues. CDR3 bases: TGTGCCAGTAATGGGGACAGGGCCTCTCAGCCCCAGCATTTT. Amino acids: CASNGDRASQPQHF.

Regarding this clone: Other DNA sequences in the same sample also yield this CDR3. The V gene is TRBV5-1, the J gene TRBJ2-5, with a tentative D call TRBD2 (6 bases). This CDR3 has 13 residues. Germline values: CDR1 SGHRS, CDR2 YFSETQ. Trimming took 0 bases from V and 5 from J, leaving 8 bases between them. The DNA for the CDR3 is TGCGCCAGCAGCTTGGGTGGGGGGGAGACCCAGTACTTC. Translated: CASSLGGGETQYF.

V and J are TRBV14 and TRBJ1-2; D is ambiguous. V was clipped by 0 bases and J by 4 bases, with 6 bases between them. The CDR3 spans 13 residues. Germline V lookup: CDR1 SGHDN, CDR2 FVKESK. The CDR3 DNA follows: TGTGCCAGCAGCCAAGATTTGGGCTATGGCTACACCTTC. It codes for CASSQDLGYGYTF.

The chain recombines TRBV2 with TRBJ2-2; perhaps TRBD2 as D (6 bases). Germline CDR1 and CDR2: SNHLY and FYNNEI. The CDR3 runs to 13 residues. V gave up 6 bases and J gave up 6 bases, with 11 bases separating them. Written as DNA, the CDR3 is TGTGCCAGCAGCGGGGCTAGCGCCGGGGAGCTGTTTTTT. Translating gives CASSGASAGELFF.

V and J are TRBV6-1 and TRBJ1-2; D is unclear. CDR1 is MNHNS, CDR2 SASEGT, per germline. The CDR3 length is 13 residues. The V and J ends lost 4 bases and 4 bases respectively, with 10 bases between them. The CDR3, as DNA: TGTGCCAGCAGTGTGGATCGGAGCTATGGCTACACCTTC. Protein product: CASSVDRSYGYTF.

This chain joins TRBV7-2 and TRBJ2-5; D possibly matches TRBD1 or TRBD2 (5 bases each). The CDR3 is 14 amino acids. Germline V gene data show CDR1 as SGHTA and CDR2 as FQGNSA. Trimming removed 3 bases at V and 7 bases at J, with 15 bases between. The CDR3 DNA follows: TGTGCCAGCAGCTTTCGGGACCCTCGTGGGACCCAGTACTTC. It yields the protein CASSFRDPRGTQYF. Filled out from reference TRBV7-2 and TRBJ2-5, the complete variable domain reads GAGVSQSPSNKVTEKGKDVELRCDPISGHTALYWYRQSLGQGLEFLIYFQGNSAPDKSGLPSDRFSAERTGGSVSTLTIQRTQQEDSAVYLCASSFRDPRGTQYFGPGTRLLVL.

This chain connects TRBV5-5 to TRBJ2-5; D is uncertain. The germline V gene encodes CDR1 SGHKS and CDR2 YYEKEE (reference sequence). V was shortened by 1 base and J by 4 bases, with 5 bases between the two germline ends. The CDR3 consists of 12 residues. CDR3 in amino acids: CASSLQSETQYF. CDR3 DNA sequence: TGTGCCAGCAGCTTGCAGTCAGAGACCCAGTACTTC.

This clone was seen once. This sequence joins TRBV29-1 and TRBJ1-1; TRBD1 is a possible D gene (6 bases). The germline V gene encodes CDR1 SQVTM and CDR2 ANQGSEA. The V end was cut by 4 bases, the J end by 5 bases, with 14 bases between. The CDR3 runs 13 residues. In nucleotides, the CDR3 is TGCAGCGTTGTAAAAGCAGGGGATACTGAAGCTTTCTTT. Residues: CSVVKAGDTEAFF.

DNA of the CDR3: TGTGCCAGCAGCTTCCAGTCGGCTAGCCCCCAAGAGACCCAGTACTTC. Encoded protein: CASSFQSASPQETQYF. The V call is TRBV7-8, the J call TRBJ2-5; D perhaps matches TRBD2 (5 bases). Trimming left V 3 bases short and J 1 base short, with 15 bases between. CDR1 and CDR2 from the germline V gene are SGHVS and FQNEAQ. The CDR3 is made up of 16 amino acids.

The chain has TRBV6-1 and TRBJ2-1; 9 bases are a match to TRBD2. The germline V gene has CDR1 MNHNS and CDR2 SASEGT. V shed 4 bases, J shed 4 bases, and the junction held 8 bases outside the gene matches. The CDR3 runs 16 residues. The CDR3 protein is CASSGTAGGTYNEQFF. Here the CDR3 DNA reads TGTGCCAGCAGTGGGACAGCGGGGGGCACGTACAATGAGCAGTTCTTC.

The gene calls are TRBV28 and TRBJ2-7; tentatively, D is TRBD2 (6 bases). This CDR3 spans 15 amino acids. Germline lookup yields CDR1 MDHEN and CDR2 SYDVKM. V was cut by 5 bases and J by 3 bases, with 17 bases left in between. The DNA of the CDR3 is TGTGCCAGCAGTCCGCCTCCTATCGGGGGCTACGAGCAGTACTTC. It translates to CASSPPPIGGYEQYF.

The V gene is TRBV6-5, the J gene TRBJ1-5; 8 bases line up with TRBD1. Germline CDR1 is MNHEY and CDR2 is SVGAGI. The CDR3 runs to 15 residues. Trimming cost V 6 bases and J 6 bases; bases outside gene matches: 10. The CDR3 is CASSSDRGLRQPQHF. The CDR3 region has the DNA TGTGCCAGCAGCTCTGACAGGGGTCTTCGTCAGCCCCAGCATTTT.